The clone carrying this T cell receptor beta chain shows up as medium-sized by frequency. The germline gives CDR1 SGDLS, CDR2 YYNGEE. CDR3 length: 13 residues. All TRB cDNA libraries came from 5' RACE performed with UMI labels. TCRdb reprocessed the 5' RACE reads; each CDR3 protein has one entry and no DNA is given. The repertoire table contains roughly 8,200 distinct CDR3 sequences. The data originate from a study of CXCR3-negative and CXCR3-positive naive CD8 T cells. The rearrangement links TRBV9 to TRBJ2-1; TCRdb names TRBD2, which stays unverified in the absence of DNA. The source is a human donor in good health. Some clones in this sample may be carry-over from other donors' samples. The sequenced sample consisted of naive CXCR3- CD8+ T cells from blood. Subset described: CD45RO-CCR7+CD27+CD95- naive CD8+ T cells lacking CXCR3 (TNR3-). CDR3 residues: CASGLAGLNEQFF.